The present T cell receptor beta chain was sequenced within a study of T-cell reconstitution after alpha-beta-depleted transplantation in children. Researchers prepared the TCRbeta library using unique molecular identifiers, the study reports. Each CDR3 protein gets one entry after TCRdb re-called the PCR reads with MiXCR. This sample yields almost 250,000 distinct CDR3 sequences, of which roughly a quarter are seen a single time; 2% to 3% belongs to the top ten. CDR1 MRHNA and CDR2 SNTAGT come from the germline V gene. The CDR3 has 17 amino acids. Trimming removed 0 bases at V and 0 bases at J, with 15 bases between.

The source material was PBMCs, sampled before TCRalphabeta/CD19-depleted stem cell transplant. This sequence originates from a girl aged 2 to 9 with Fanconi anemia, due to receive a stem cell transplant. J is TRBJ2-7 and V is TRBV6-4; TRBD1 is a possible D gene (6 bases). CDR3 sequence (DNA): TGTGCCAGCAGTGACTCCCCAACAGGGACCTTCTCCTACGAGCAGTACTTC. This sequence encodes CASSDSPTGTFSYEQYF.